The sequence of this TCR beta chain was determined in a study of blood T cell repertoires in COVID-19. CDR1 and CDR2 from the germline V gene are SNHLY and FYNNEI. The length of the CDR3 is 12 residues. V was cut by 8 bases and J by 5 bases, with 12 bases left in between. Here immunoSEQ multiplex PCR was the method, and the copy in TCRdb shows in-frame clones only, minus some. This table holds 200,000 to 250,000 clones, less than 90% found once. The chain employs TRBV2 and TRBJ1-1; no clear D. Sequencing was done on a sample of PBMCs or T cells enriched from blood (not recorded which). The receptor comes from a woman aged 45-59 years in a cohort exposed to, infected with or recovered from COVID-19 (not recorded which). CDR3 DNA: TGTGCCAGCCTCGGGGTTACGACTGAAGCTTTCTTT. Its protein is CASLGVTTEAFF.